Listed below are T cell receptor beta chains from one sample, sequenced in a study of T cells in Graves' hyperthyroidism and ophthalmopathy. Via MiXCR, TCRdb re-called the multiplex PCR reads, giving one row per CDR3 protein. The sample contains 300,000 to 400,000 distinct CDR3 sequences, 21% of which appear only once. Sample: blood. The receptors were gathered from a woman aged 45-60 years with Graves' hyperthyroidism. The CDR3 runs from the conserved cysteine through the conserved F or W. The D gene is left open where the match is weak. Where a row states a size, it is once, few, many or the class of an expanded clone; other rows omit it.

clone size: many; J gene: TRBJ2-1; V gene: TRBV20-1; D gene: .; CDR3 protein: CSARRPAHNEQFF; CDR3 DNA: TGCAGTGCTAGAAGGCCGGCCCACAATGAGCAGTTCTTC
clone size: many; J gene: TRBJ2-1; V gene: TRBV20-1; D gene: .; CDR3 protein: CSALTPSSYNEQFF; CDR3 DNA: TGCAGTGCCCTGACTCCTAGCTCCTACAATGAGCAGTTCTTC
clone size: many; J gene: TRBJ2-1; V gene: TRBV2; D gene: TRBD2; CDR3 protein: CASRRPTSGRPNEQFF; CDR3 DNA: TGTGCCAGCAGGCGACCGACTAGCGGGAGGCCCAATGAGCAGTTCTTC
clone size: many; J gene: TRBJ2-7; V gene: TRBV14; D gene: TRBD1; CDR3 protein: CASSQGQGFYEQYF; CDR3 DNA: TGTGCCAGCAGCCAGGGACAGGGTTTCTACGAGCAGTACTTC
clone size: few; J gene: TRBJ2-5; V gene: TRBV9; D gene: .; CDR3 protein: CASSIRGSTLETQYF; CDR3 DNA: TGTGCCAGCAGCATCAGAGGGAGTACCTTGGAGACCCAGTACTTC
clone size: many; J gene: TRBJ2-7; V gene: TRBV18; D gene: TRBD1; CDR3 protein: CASSQGQGPYEQYF; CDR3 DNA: TGTGCCAGCTCTCAAGGACAGGGACCCTACGAGCAGTACTTC
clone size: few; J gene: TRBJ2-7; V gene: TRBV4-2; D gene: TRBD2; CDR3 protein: CASSQELAGGTYEQYF; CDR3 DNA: TGTGCCAGCAGCCAAGAGTTGGCGGGGGGGACCTACGAGCAGTACTTC
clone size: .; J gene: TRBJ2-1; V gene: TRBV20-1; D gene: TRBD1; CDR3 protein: CSARDDREFYNEQFF; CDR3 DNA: TGCAGTGCTAGAGACGACAGGGAGTTTTACAATGAGCAGTTCTTC
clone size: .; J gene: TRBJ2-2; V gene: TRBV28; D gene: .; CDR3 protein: CASRHAAQGNAGELFF; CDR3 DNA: TGTGCCAGCAGGCACGCGGCACAAGGAAACGCCGGGGAGCTGTTTTTT
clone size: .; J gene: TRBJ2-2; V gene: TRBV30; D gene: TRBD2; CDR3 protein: CAWKGRLAGGWTGELFF; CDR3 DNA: TGTGCCTGGAAGGGCAGGCTAGCGGGAGGGTGGACCGGGGAGCTGTTTTTT
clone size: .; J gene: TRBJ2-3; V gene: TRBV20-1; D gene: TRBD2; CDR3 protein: CSASSLAGGSTDTQYF; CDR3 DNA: TGCAGTGCTAGTAGCCTAGCGGGGGGGAGCACAGATACGCAGTATTTT
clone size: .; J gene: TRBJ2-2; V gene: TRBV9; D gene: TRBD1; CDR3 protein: CASGTDRGRVGELFF; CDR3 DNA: TGTGCCAGCGGTACGGACAGGGGGCGAGTCGGGGAGCTGTTTTTT
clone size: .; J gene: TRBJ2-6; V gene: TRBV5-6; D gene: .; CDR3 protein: CASSLGSSASSGANVLTF; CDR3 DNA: TGTGCCAGCAGCTTGGGTTCATCTGCCTCCTCTGGGGCCAACGTCCTGACTTTC
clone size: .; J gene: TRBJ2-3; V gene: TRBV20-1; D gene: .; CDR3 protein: CSAKVAGTGLTDTQYF; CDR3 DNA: TGCAGTGCTAAGGTGGCGGGTACAGGGCTTACAGATACGCAGTATTTT
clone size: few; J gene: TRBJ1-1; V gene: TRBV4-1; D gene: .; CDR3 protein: CASSQAPGTYTGRNTEAFF; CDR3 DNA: TGCGCCAGCAGCCAAGCCCCCGGTACGTATACTGGGCGGAACACTGAAGCTTTCTTT
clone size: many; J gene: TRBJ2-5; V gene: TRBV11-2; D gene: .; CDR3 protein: CASSQNPGRETQYF; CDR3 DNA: TGTGCCAGCAGCCAGAACCCGGGGAGAGAGACCCAGTACTTC
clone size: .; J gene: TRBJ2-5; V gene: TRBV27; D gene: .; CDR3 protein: CATAPSRTAVQETQYF; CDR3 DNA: TGTGCCACCGCCCCCTCCCGGACGGCCGTTCAAGAGACCCAGTACTTC
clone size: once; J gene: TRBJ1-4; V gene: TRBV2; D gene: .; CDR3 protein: CASRDGRNEKLFF; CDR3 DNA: TGTGCCAGCAGGGACGGTCGGAATGAAAAACTGTTTTTT
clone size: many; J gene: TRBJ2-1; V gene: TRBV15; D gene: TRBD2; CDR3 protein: CATSRGAGADGEQFF; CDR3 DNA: TGTGCCACCAGCAGAGGGGCGGGAGCTGATGGTGAGCAGTTCTTC
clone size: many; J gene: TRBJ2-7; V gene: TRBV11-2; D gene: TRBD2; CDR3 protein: CASSLVASSPGLAGKSSYEQYF; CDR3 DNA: TGTGCCAGCAGCTTAGTAGCCAGTAGCCCGGGACTAGCGGGGAAAAGCTCCTACGAGCAGTACTTC